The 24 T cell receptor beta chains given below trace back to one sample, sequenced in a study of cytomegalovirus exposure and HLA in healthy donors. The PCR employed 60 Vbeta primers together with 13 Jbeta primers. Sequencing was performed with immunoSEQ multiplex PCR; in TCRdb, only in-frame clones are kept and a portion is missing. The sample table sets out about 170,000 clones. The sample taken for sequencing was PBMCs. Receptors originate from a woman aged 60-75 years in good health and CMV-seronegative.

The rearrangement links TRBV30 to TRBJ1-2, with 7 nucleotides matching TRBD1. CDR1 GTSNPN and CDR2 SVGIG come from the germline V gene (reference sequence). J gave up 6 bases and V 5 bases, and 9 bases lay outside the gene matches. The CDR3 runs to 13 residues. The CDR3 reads CAWGPRDRDGYTF. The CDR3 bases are TGTGCCTGGGGCCCACGGGACAGAGATGGCTACACCTTC.

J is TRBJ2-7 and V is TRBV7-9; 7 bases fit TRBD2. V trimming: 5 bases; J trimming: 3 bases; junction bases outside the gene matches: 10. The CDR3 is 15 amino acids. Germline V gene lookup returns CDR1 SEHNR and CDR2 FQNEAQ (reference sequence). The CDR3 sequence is CASSDGTISFYEQYF. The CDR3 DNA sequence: TGTGCCAGCAGCGACGGGACTATTTCGTTCTACGAGCAGTACTTC.

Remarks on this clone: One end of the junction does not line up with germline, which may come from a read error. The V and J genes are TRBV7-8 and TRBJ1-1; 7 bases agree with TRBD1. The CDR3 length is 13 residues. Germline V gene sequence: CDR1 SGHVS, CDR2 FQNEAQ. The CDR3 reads CASSLEWGQWVLF. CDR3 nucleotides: TGTGCCAGCAGCTTAGAATGGGGACAGTGGGTTCTCTTT. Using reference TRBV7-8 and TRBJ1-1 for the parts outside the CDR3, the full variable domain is GAGVSQSPRYKVAKRGQDVALRCDPISGHVSLFWYQQALGQGPEFLTYFQNEAQLDKSGLPSDRFFAERPEGSVSTLKIQRTQQEDSAVYLCASSLEWGQWVLFGQGTRLTVV.

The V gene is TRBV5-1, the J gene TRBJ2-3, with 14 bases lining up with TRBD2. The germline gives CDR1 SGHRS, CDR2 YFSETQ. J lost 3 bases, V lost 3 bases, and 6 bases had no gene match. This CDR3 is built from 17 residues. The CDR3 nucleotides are TGCGCCAGCAGCTCCGGACTAGCGGGAGGAGGGACAGATACGCAGTATTTT. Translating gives CASSSGLAGGGTDTQYF.

The CDR3: CASSPDRVGGYTF. The CDR3 nucleotides are TGTGCCAGCTCACCGGACAGGGTGGGTGGCTACACCTTC. The chain joins TRBV18 to TRBJ1-2; 8 bases fit TRBD1. CDR1 KGHSH and CDR2 LQKENI come from the germline V gene. This CDR3 is 13 amino acids long. The V gene end was trimmed by 3 bases and the J gene end by 7 bases; junction bases not matched to a gene: 4.

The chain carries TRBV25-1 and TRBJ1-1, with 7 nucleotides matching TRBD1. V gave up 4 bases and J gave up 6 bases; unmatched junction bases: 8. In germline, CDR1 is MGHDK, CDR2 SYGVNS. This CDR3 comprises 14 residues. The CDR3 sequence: CASSAAGGYSEAFF. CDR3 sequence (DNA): TGTGCCAGCAGTGCGGCAGGGGGTTACTCTGAAGCTTTCTTT.

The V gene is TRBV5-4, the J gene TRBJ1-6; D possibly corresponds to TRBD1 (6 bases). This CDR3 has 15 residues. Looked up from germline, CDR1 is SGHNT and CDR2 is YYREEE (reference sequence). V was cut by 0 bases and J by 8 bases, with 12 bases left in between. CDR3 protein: CASSLADRYHSPLHF. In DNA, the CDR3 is TGTGCCAGCAGCTTGGCCGACAGGTACCATTCACCCCTCCACTTT.

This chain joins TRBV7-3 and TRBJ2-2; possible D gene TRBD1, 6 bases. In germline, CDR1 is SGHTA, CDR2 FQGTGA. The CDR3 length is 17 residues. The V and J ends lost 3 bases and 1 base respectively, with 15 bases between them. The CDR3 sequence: CASSLLSTGLNTGELFF. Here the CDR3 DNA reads TGTGCCAGCAGCTTGCTATCGACAGGATTGAACACCGGGGAGCTGTTTTTT.

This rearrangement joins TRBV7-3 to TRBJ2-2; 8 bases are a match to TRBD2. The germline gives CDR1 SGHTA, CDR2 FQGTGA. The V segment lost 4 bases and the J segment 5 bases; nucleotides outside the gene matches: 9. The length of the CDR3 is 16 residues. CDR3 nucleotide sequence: TGTGCCAGCAGCTCTAAGCGGGGGCCAGGGACCGGGGAGCTGTTTTTT. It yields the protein CASSSKRGPGTGELFF.

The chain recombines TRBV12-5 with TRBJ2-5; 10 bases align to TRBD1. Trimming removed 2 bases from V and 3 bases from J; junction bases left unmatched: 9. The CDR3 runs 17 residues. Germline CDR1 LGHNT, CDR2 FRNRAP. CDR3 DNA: TGTGCTAGTGGTTTGTGGTGGTCGACAGGGGGCGAAGAGACCCAGTACTTC. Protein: CASGLWWSTGGEETQYF.

The CDR3 here is CASSQRIGSEEQYF. The CDR3 DNA sequence: TGCGCCAGCAGCCAACGGATCGGGAGTGAAGAGCAGTACTTC. The chain links TRBV4-1 to TRBJ2-7, with D possibly matching TRBD2 (6 bases). The CDR3 has 14 amino acids. Germline CDR1 MGHRA, CDR2 YSYEKL. The V end was cut by 2 bases, the J end by 7 bases, with 15 bases between.

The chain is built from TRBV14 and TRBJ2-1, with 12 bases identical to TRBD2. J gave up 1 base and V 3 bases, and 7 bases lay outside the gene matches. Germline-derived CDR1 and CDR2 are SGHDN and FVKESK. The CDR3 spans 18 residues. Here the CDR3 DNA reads TGTGCCAGCAGCCAGCGGACTAGCGGGGTTCCTTCCTACAATGAGCAGTTCTTC. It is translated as CASSQRTSGVPSYNEQFF.

As DNA, the CDR3 is TGTGCCAGCAGCTTAGGTGGGACAGGGGACTCTAACTATGGCTACACCTTC. Its translation is CASSLGGTGDSNYGYTF. The chain uses TRBV7-9 and TRBJ1-2, with 10 bases that match TRBD1. This CDR3 has 17 residues. V lost 1 base, J lost 0 bases, and 5 bases stayed unmatched. Germline V gene data show CDR1 as SEHNR and CDR2 as FQNEAQ (reference sequence).

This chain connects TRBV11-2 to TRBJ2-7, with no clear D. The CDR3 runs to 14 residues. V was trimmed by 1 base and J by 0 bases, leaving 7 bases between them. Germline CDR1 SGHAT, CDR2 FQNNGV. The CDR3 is CASSLVEPSYEQYF. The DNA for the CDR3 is TGTGCCAGCAGCTTAGTTGAGCCCTCCTACGAGCAGTACTTC.

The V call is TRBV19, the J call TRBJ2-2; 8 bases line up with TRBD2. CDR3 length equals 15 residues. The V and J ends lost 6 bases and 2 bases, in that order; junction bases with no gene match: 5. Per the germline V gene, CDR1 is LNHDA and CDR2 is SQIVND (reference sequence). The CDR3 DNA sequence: TGTGCCAGTAGAAGCGCGGGGGGTAACACCGGGGAGCTGTTTTTT. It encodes CASRSAGGNTGELFF.

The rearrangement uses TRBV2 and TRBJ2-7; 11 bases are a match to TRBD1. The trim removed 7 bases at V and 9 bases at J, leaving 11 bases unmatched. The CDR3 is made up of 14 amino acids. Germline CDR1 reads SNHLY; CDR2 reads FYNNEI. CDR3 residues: CASIMDRGLQGQYF. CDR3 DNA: TGTGCCAGCATAATGGACAGGGGGCTTCAAGGGCAGTACTTC.

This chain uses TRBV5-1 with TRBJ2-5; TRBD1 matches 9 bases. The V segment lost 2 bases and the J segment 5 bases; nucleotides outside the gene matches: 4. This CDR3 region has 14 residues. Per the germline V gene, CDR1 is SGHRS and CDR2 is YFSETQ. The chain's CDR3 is CASSLRQGGETQYF. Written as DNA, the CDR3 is TGCGCCAGCAGCTTAAGACAGGGGGGTGAGACCCAGTACTTC.

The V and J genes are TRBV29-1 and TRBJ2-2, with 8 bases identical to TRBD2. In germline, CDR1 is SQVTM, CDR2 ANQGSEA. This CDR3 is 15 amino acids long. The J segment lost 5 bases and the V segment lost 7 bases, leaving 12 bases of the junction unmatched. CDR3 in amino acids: CSALPLRGGTGELFF. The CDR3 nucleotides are TGCAGCGCCCTTCCCCTTCGGGGGGGGACCGGGGAGCTGTTTTTT.

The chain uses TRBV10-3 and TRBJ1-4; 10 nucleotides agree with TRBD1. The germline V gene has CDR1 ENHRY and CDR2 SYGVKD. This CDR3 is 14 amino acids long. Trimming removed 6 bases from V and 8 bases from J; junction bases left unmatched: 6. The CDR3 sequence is CAIRPGQGMEKLFF. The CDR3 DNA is TGTGCCATCAGGCCGGGACAGGGGATGGAAAAACTGTTTTTT.

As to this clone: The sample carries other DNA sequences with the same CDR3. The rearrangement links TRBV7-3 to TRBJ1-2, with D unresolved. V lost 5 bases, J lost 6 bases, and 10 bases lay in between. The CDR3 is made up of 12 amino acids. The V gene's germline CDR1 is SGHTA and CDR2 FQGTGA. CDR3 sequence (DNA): TGTGCCAGCAGCCTATCCGGGGATGGCTACACCTTC. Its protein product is CASSLSGDGYTF.

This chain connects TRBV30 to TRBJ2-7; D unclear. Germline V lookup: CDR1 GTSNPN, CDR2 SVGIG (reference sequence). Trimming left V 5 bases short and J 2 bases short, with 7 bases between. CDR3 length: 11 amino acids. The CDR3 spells CAWGQAYEQYF. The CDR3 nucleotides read TGTGCCTGGGGGCAGGCCTACGAGCAGTACTTC.

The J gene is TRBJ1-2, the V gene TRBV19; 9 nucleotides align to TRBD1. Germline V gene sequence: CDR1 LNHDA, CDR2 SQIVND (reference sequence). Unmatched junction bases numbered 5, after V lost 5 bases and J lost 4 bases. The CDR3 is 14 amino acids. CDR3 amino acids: CASSFRDRAYGYTF. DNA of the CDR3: TGTGCCAGTAGTTTCAGGGACAGGGCCTATGGCTACACCTTC.

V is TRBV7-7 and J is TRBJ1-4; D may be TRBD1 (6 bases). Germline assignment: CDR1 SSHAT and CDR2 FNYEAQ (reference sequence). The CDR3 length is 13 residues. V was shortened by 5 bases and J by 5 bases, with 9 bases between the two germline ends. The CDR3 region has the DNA TGTGCCAGCAGCACGGGACAAAATGAAAAACTGTTTTTT. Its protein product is CASSTGQNEKLFF.

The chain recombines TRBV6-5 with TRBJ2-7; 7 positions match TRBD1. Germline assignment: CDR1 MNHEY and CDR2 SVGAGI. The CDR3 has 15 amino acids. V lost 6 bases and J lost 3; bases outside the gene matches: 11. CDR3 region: CASRSRQGTYYEQYF. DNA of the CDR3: TGTGCCAGCAGATCTCGACAGGGCACTTACTACGAGCAGTACTTC.